This TCR beta chain was captured by sequencing in a study of T cells in Graves' hyperthyroidism and ophthalmopathy. Study-wide results and caveats: For ophthalmopathy, model prediction preceded onset by a median about 6 months. Most clonotypes expanded in thyroid above 0.001 were likewise present in blood.

This clonotype occurred many times. The antigen is unknown. Patients counted as stable if ophthalmopathy did not develop within 18 months. Uncontrolled infection, other autoimmune disease, pregnancy or lactation barred patients from enrollment. Amplification of TCR beta CDR3 regions used RNA as the template. TCR CDR3 regions were first amplified by RT-PCR with HTBI primers. Each CDR3 protein gets one entry after TCRdb re-called the multiplex PCR reads with MiXCR. The sample records nearly 750,000 distinct CDR3 sequences, around a third being singletons. This CDR3 spans 15 amino acids. Trimming removed 4 bases from V and 9 bases from J, with 19 bases in between. The germline V gene has CDR1 DFQATT and CDR2 SNEGSKA (reference sequence).

V is TRBV20-1 and J is TRBJ1-6, with a weak D call TRBD1 (5 bases). Material: blood. This receptor was obtained from a woman aged 40 to 55 with Graves' hyperthyroidism. The CDR3 reads CSANVGQGKASPLHF. The CDR3 DNA reads as TGCAGTGCTAATGTCGGGCAGGGAAAAGCTTCACCCCTCCACTTT.